The rows below give T cell receptor beta chains drawn from one sample of a study of beta chain features in type 1 diabetes. Only in-frame clones appear in the TCRdb table, and some are missing; sequencing was by immunoSEQ multiplex PCR. Among about 160,000 clones listed, around 8.4% were seen once. Sequenced sample: central memory CD4+ T cells from blood. These TCRs come from a woman aged 18-29 years with type 1 diabetes. The CDR3 runs from the conserved cysteine through the conserved F or W. The order of the fields is J gene, clone size, V gene, D gene, CDR3 DNA, CDR3 protein. D genes are given only for firm matches. Only part of the rows carry a size: once, few, many, or a class if the clone is expanded.

J: TRBJ1-2
size: few
V: TRBV5-6
D: -
DNA: TGTGCCAGCAGCCCGATGTTTGGCCAGTATGGCTACACCTTC
CDR3: CASSPMFGQYGYTF

J: TRBJ2-7
size: -
V: TRBV10-3
D: TRBD1
DNA: TGTGCCATCAGTGACCGGGACAGAACCGACGAGCAGTACTTC
CDR3: CAISDRDRTDEQYF

J: TRBJ2-3
size: few
V: TRBV27
D: TRBD2
DNA: TGTGCCAGCAGTCATGGACTAGCGGGCACAGATACGCAGTATTTT
CDR3: CASSHGLAGTDTQYF

J: TRBJ1-4
size: -
V: TRBV9
D: -
DNA: TGTGCCGGGCCTTATTTAAGGCCTGCAACTAATGAAAAACTGTTTTTT
CDR3: CAGPYLRPATNEKLFF

J: TRBJ2-2
size: -
V: TRBV19
D: TRBD2
DNA: TGTGCCAGTAGTACTAGCGGGGGGAACACCGGGGAGCTGTTTTTT
CDR3: CASSTSGGNTGELFF

J: TRBJ2-5
size: few
V: TRBV7-2
D: TRBD2
DNA: TGTGCCAGCAGCTCCCAGCGGGGGCAAGAGACCCAGTACTTC
CDR3: CASSSQRGQETQYF

J: TRBJ2-3
size: few
V: TRBV7-3
D: TRBD2
DNA: TGTGCCAGCAGCTTATCCTCCCTAGCGGGTACAGATACGCAGTATTTT
CDR3: CASSLSSLAGTDTQYF

J: TRBJ1-4
size: few
V: TRBV11-2
D: -
DNA: TGTGCCAGCAGCCCCAGGGGAAGGGGTAATGAAAAACTGTTTTTT
CDR3: CASSPRGRGNEKLFF

J: TRBJ2-1
size: -
V: TRBV7-3
D: -
DNA: TGTGCCAGCAGCCCGTCCCCTAGCGAAGAGCAGTTCTTC
CDR3: CASSPSPSEEQFF

J: TRBJ2-3
size: -
V: TRBV7-2
D: -
DNA: TGTGCCAGCAGCTTAGGGCCATCCACAGATACGCAGTATTTT
CDR3: CASSLGPSTDTQYF

J: TRBJ1-5
size: -
V: TRBV19
D: TRBD1
DNA: TGTGCCAGTAGCGGACAGGGTAGAAATCAGCCCCAGCATTTT
CDR3: CASSGQGRNQPQHF

J: TRBJ1-2
size: -
V: TRBV5-4
D: -
DNA: TGTGCCAGCAGTAACGCAGGGGTAGACTATGGCTACACCTTC
CDR3: CASSNAGVDYGYTF

J: TRBJ2-7
size: few
V: TRBV7-2
D: -
DNA: TGTGCCAGCAGCTTAGCGAGTCCGGCCTACGAGCAGTACTTC
CDR3: CASSLASPAYEQYF

J: TRBJ2-7
size: few
V: TRBV29-1
D: TRBD2
DNA: TGCACGGCTACACTAGCGGGGTCCTACGAGCAGTACTTC
CDR3: CTATLAGSYEQYF

J: TRBJ1-1
size: few
V: TRBV2
D: -
DNA: TGTGCCAGCGGCGGGGGACTGGGGACTGAAGCTTTCTTT
CDR3: CASGGGLGTEAFF

J: TRBJ2-5
size: -
V: TRBV15
D: TRBD2
DNA: TGTGCCACCAGCAGAGGATCCTCGACTAGCGGGTCTCAAGAGACCCAGTACTTC
CDR3: CATSRGSSTSGSQETQYF

J: TRBJ1-1
size: few
V: TRBV28
D: -
DNA: TGTGCCAGCAGTTTACCCCAGGGGACCCTTGAAGCTTTCTTT
CDR3: CASSLPQGTLEAFF

J: TRBJ2-7
size: -
V: TRBV7-2
D: TRBD2
DNA: TGTGCCAGCAGCACAACGAGTAGCGGGGGGATCTACGAGCAGTACTTC
CDR3: CASSTTSSGGIYEQYF

J: TRBJ2-5
size: few
V: TRBV30
D: TRBD1
DNA: TGTGCCTGGACCCCAGACAGGGGGCGAGAGACCCAGTACTTC
CDR3: CAWTPDRGRETQYF

J: TRBJ1-5
size: few
V: TRBV29-1
D: TRBD1
DNA: TGCAGCGTTGGGACAGGGGCTCAGCCCCAGCATTTT
CDR3: CSVGTGAQPQHF

J: TRBJ2-7
size: few
V: TRBV2
D: -
DNA: TGTGCCAGCAGTAGGGGGGGGAGTGCCTACGAGCAGTACTTC
CDR3: CASSRGGSAYEQYF

J: TRBJ2-7
size: few
V: TRBV30
D: TRBD2
DNA: TGTGCCTCCACCCCTGGCGGGAGGTACGAGCAGTACTTC
CDR3: CASTPGGRYEQYF

J: TRBJ2-3
size: -
V: TRBV6-5
D: TRBD2
DNA: TGTGCCAGCAGCGGATACCCGGGGGGAACAGATACGCAGTATTTT
CDR3: CASSGYPGGTDTQYF

J: TRBJ2-2
size: -
V: TRBV30
D: TRBD2
DNA: TGTGCCTGGGTCCCGGGACTAGCGGGAGTCGGCACCGGGGAGCTGTTTTTT
CDR3: CAWVPGLAGVGTGELFF

J: TRBJ2-3
size: -
V: TRBV10-3
D: -
DNA: TGTGCCATCAGTGAGTCGCAACAGGGTGACACAGATACGCAGTATTTT
CDR3: CAISESQQGDTDTQYF

J: TRBJ2-7
size: few
V: TRBV28
D: -
DNA: TGTGCCAGCAGTTTACCTCACAGGAGCTCCTACGAGCAGTACTTC
CDR3: CASSLPHRSSYEQYF

J: TRBJ2-3
size: -
V: TRBV30
D: -
DNA: TGTGCCTGGAGCGCTATGCTCTTGGATACGCAGTATTTT
CDR3: CAWSAMLLDTQYF

J: TRBJ1-2
size: -
V: TRBV27
D: -
DNA: TGTGCCAGCAGTTCGAAAGGGGGGGCAGGCTATGGCTACACCTTC
CDR3: CASSSKGGAGYGYTF

J: TRBJ2-5
size: few
V: TRBV18
D: -
DNA: TGTGCCAGCTCACCACCGGGGGGAGGAGAGACCCAGTACTTC
CDR3: CASSPPGGGETQYF

J: TRBJ2-7
size: -
V: TRBV4-3
D: -
DNA: TGCGCCAGCAGCCAAGATTTGCAGGTTTCCTACGAGCAGTACTTC
CDR3: CASSQDLQVSYEQYF

J: TRBJ1-2
size: -
V: TRBV5-4
D: -
DNA: TGTGCCAGCAGCCCGGACAGCTTAAACTATGGCTACACCTTC
CDR3: CASSPDSLNYGYTF

J: TRBJ2-1
size: -
V: TRBV7-9
D: TRBD2
DNA: TGTGCCAGCAGCGTGACTAGCGGGAGCAGTAATGAGCAGTTCTTC
CDR3: CASSVTSGSSNEQFF

J: TRBJ1-5
size: -
V: TRBV6-1
D: -
DNA: TGTGCCAGCAGTGAATCGGGGATCGGTCAGCCCCAGCATTTT
CDR3: CASSESGIGQPQHF

J: TRBJ1-2
size: -
V: TRBV6-6
D: -
DNA: TGTGCCAGCCAATATCAGTCCGGCTACACCTTC
CDR3: CASQYQSGYTF

J: TRBJ1-5
size: few
V: TRBV30
D: -
DNA: TGTGCCTGGAGTGTACTCGGGGGGCAGCCCCAGCATTTT
CDR3: CAWSVLGGQPQHF

J: TRBJ2-1
size: -
V: TRBV30
D: TRBD2
DNA: TGTGCCTGGAAGACTAGCGGGAGCTACAATGAGCAGTTCTTC
CDR3: CAWKTSGSYNEQFF

J: TRBJ2-1
size: few
V: TRBV7-2
D: TRBD2
DNA: TGTGCCAGCAGCCCGGGAGGGTTGGGTAGCAATGAGCAGTTCTTC
CDR3: CASSPGGLGSNEQFF

J: TRBJ2-7
size: few
V: TRBV2
D: -
DNA: TGTGCCAGCAGGAGACAGGAGAACTACGAGCAGTACTTC
CDR3: CASRRQENYEQYF

J: TRBJ2-4
size: few
V: TRBV9
D: -
DNA: TGTGCCAGCAGCGTCGCGGTGGAAAACATTCAGTACTTC
CDR3: CASSVAVENIQYF

J: TRBJ2-5
size: -
V: TRBV27
D: TRBD1
DNA: TGTGCCAGCAGTCGGGACAGACAAGAGACCCAGTACTTC
CDR3: CASSRDRQETQYF

J: TRBJ2-1
size: few
V: TRBV7-3
D: -
DNA: TGTGCCAGCAGCTTAATGGCTAGCATGAGCTACAATGAGCAGTTCTTC
CDR3: CASSLMASMSYNEQFF